A single sample gave rise to the 30 T cell receptor beta chains below, sequenced in a study of shared clonotypes between healthy human individuals. Profiling relied on immunoSEQ multiplex PCR, and the TCRdb table lists in-frame clones only, not all of them. The table lists some 1,100,000 clones, more than 75% of them singletons. Sequenced: memory CD4+ T cells from PBMCs. Described subset: CD45RA-negative fraction. Receptor source: a man younger than 35 in good health. Some clones in this sample may be carry-over from other donors' samples.

The chain recombines TRBV4-1 with TRBJ2-2, with D perhaps being TRBD1 or TRBD2 (5 bases each). Trimming shortened V by 4 bases and J by 0 bases, and 12 bases separated the two germline ends. The CDR3 is made up of 16 amino acids. Germline CDR1 reads MGHRA; CDR2 reads YSYEKL. The CDR3 DNA sequence: TGCGCCAGCAGCCCCGTGGGACGGGCGAACACCGGGGAGCTGTTTTTT. It translates to CASSPVGRANTGELFF.

As to this clone: A read error likely explains this, since a far larger clone differs by one base. Other DNA sequences in the same sample also yield this CDR3. V gene TRBV4-2 combines with J gene TRBJ1-5; TRBD1 matches at 9 bases. Germline CDR1 reads LGHNA; CDR2 reads YNFKEQ. The CDR3 consists of 15 residues. The CDR3 DNA is TGTGCCAGCAGCCATCAACAGGGGGCCAATCAGCCTCAGCATTTT. Its translation is CASSHQQGANQPQHF.

The CDR3 loop is CASSQHGTRETQYF. CDR3 sequence (DNA): TGTGCCAGCAGCCAACACGGGACTCGGGAGACCCAGTACTTC. The chain has TRBV7-6 and TRBJ2-5; a weak D match, TRBD2 (6 bases). V lost 5 bases and J lost 5, with 15 bases in between. The CDR3 is 14 amino acids. The germline gives CDR1 SGHVS, CDR2 FNYEAQ.

This chain connects TRBV28 to TRBJ2-5, with D possibly matching TRBD2 (5 bases). CDR3 length: 14 residues. V was clipped by 8 bases and J by 5 bases, with 18 bases between them. Germline CDR1 reads MDHEN; CDR2 reads SYDVKM. The CDR3 DNA reads TGTGCCAGCGGAATCTGGGTCTCGGGGGAGACCCAGTACTTC. This translates into CASGIWVSGETQYF.

The chain couples TRBV5-1 to TRBJ2-1; 12 bases are shared with TRBD2. Germline trimming cut 0 bases from V and 6 bases from J; bases unmatched to any gene: 4. Germline CDR1 reads SGHRS; CDR2 reads YFSETQ. The length of the CDR3 is 16 residues. CDR3 residues: CASSLVPSGRGNEQFF. In DNA, the CDR3 is TGCGCCAGCAGCTTGGTTCCTAGCGGGAGGGGCAATGAGCAGTTCTTC.

There are a few counts of this clone. The gene calls are TRBV6-6 and TRBJ1-2; 9 bases are shared with TRBD1. Germline V gives CDR1 MNHNY, CDR2 SVGAGI (reference sequence). This CDR3 has 14 residues. The V segment lost 6 bases and the J segment 6 bases; nucleotides outside the gene matches: 8. In DNA, the CDR3 is TGTGCCAGCAGATCAACAACAGGGGGCGATGGCTACACCTTC. This sequence encodes CASRSTTGGDGYTF.

The J gene is TRBJ2-5, the V gene TRBV5-1; TRBD1 aligns across 10 bases. The CDR3 has 15 residues. Germline V gene lookup returns CDR1 SGHRS and CDR2 YFSETQ. V trimming: 3 bases; J trimming: 5 bases; junction bases outside the gene matches: 7. CDR3 in amino acids: CASSSQKDRGETQYF. Here the CDR3 DNA reads TGCGCCAGCAGCTCTCAGAAGGACAGGGGGGAGACCCAGTACTTC.

The table lists this clone with a count of one. The chain joins TRBV5-4 to TRBJ2-7; D possibly corresponds to TRBD1 (6 bases). CDR3 length equals 13 residues. Germline CDR1 is SGHNT and CDR2 is YYREEE (reference sequence). V shed 0 bases and J shed 7 bases, with 11 bases lying between them. The CDR3, as DNA: TGTGCCAGCAGCTTGGAAGGTAGGGGGGAGCAGTACTTC. Translation gives CASSLEGRGEQYF.

The chain is built from TRBV4-1 and TRBJ2-1; possibly TRBD1 or TRBD2 for D (5 bases each). Germline V gives CDR1 MGHRA, CDR2 YSYEKL. The CDR3 has 15 amino acids. Trimming pared 4 bases from V and 3 bases from J, leaving 13 bases between. CDR3 protein: CASSRGDGFYNEQFF. In DNA form, the CDR3 reads TGCGCCAGCAGCCGAGGGGACGGCTTCTACAATGAGCAGTTCTTC.

Notes on this clone: The sample carries other DNA sequences with the same CDR3. This sequence joins TRBV6-5 and TRBJ1-1; the D gene is possibly TRBD1 (5 bases). V gave up 5 bases and J gave up 1 base, with 11 bases separating them. This CDR3 spans 14 amino acids. CDR1 and CDR2 (germline): MNHEY, SVGAGI. CDR3 region: CASSQGGRNTEAFF. The CDR3, as DNA: TGTGCCAGCAGTCAGGGAGGTAGGAACACTGAAGCTTTCTTT.

This clone was recorded a few times. V gene TRBV7-3 combines with J gene TRBJ2-5; 8 positions agree with TRBD2. This CDR3 region has 17 residues. Germline lookup yields CDR1 SGHTA and CDR2 FQGTGA. V dropped 1 base and J dropped 1; count of bases not matched to a gene: 8. The CDR3 nucleotides read TGTGCCAGCAGCTTAAGGGGTCGGCTAGCGGGCCAAGAGACCCAGTACTTC. Translation: CASSLRGRLAGQETQYF.

The V call is TRBV28, the J call TRBJ2-7; 7 nucleotides line up with TRBD2. The ends lost 2 bases at V and 7 bases at J; junction bases unmatched: 2. This CDR3 comprises 12 residues. Germline V gives CDR1 MDHEN, CDR2 SYDVKM. This CDR3 is CASSLTAGEQYF. The CDR3 nucleotides are TGTGCCAGCAGTTTAACAGCGGGGGAGCAGTACTTC.

In this sample, this clone turned up a few times. The chain combines TRBV30 with TRBJ2-1, with D possibly being TRBD2 (6 bases). V was trimmed by 0 bases and J by 15 bases, leaving 18 bases between them. The CDR3 is made up of 13 amino acids. Germline V gene sequence: CDR1 GTSNPN, CDR2 SVGIG (reference sequence). DNA of the CDR3: TGTGCCTGGAGTGTGGTATCCGCGGGACGTGGGTTCTTC. Residues: CAWSVVSAGRGFF. Filled out from reference TRBV30 and TRBJ2-1, the complete variable domain reads SQTIHQWPATLVQPVGSPLSLECTVEGTSNPNLYWYRQAAGRGLQLLFYSVGIGQISSEVPQNLSASRPQDRQFILSSKKLLLSDSGFYLCAWSVVSAGRGFFGPGTRLTVL.

This chain joins TRBV10-2 and TRBJ1-5, with no clear D. The CDR3 has 13 residues. Trimming removed 7 bases from V and 0 bases from J, with 7 bases in between. Germline CDR1 WSHSY, CDR2 SAAADI. The CDR3 DNA sequence: TGCGCCAGCAAGGAGAATAGCAATCAGCCCCAGCATTTT. Translation: CASKENSNQPQHF.

The chain couples TRBV11-3 to TRBJ1-1; D not resolved. The V end was cut by 8 bases, the J end by 1 base, with 8 bases between. In germline, CDR1 is SGHNT, CDR2 YENEEA. CDR3 length equals 12 residues. In DNA form, the CDR3 reads TGTGCCAGCTCCGGCAGGAACACTGAAGCTTTCTTT. Protein: CASSGRNTEAFF.

This chain joins TRBV4-1 and TRBJ2-7; a weak D match, TRBD2 (6 bases). Germline V CDR1 and CDR2: MGHRA, YSYEKL. The CDR3 totals 14 residues. The V and J ends lost 4 bases and 3 bases respectively, with 13 bases between them. CDR3 coding DNA: TGCGCCAGCAGCCTAACTGGGACTCACTACGAGCAGTACTTC. Its protein product is CASSLTGTHYEQYF.

The V gene is TRBV28, the J gene TRBJ1-5; TRBD1 agrees at 11 bases. The length of the CDR3 is 15 residues. Germline lookup yields CDR1 MDHEN and CDR2 SYDVKM. V shed 5 bases, J shed 5 bases, and the junction held 5 bases outside the gene matches. The CDR3 bases are TGTGCCAGCAGTCTATTGGGACAGGGGGATCAGCCCCAGCATTTT. It specifies CASSLLGQGDQPQHF.

The chain joins TRBV28 to TRBJ2-7; tentative D call: TRBD1 (6 bases). Germline values: CDR1 MDHEN, CDR2 SYDVKM. The CDR3 spans 14 residues. V was shortened by 2 bases and J by 5 bases, with 13 bases between the two germline ends. The CDR3 DNA reads as TGTGCCAGCAGTTTAACAGGGAGTAGAGACGAGCAGTACTTC. Residues: CASSLTGSRDEQYF.

The gene calls are TRBV9 and TRBJ2-3; possible D gene TRBD1, 5 bases. The V and J ends lost 0 bases and 5 bases respectively, with 13 bases between them. Germline CDR1 SGDLS, CDR2 YYNGEE. CDR3 length: 15 residues. The CDR3 bases are TGTGCCAGCAGCGTAGGCATGGGGCATGGAGATACGCAGTATTTT. Residues: CASSVGMGHGDTQYF.

This rearrangement joins TRBV27 to TRBJ2-2; 7 positions agree with TRBD1. The germline gives CDR1 MNHEY, CDR2 SMNVEV (reference sequence). V gave up 8 bases and J gave up 5 bases; unmatched junction bases: 11. The CDR3 consists of 15 residues. The DNA for the CDR3 is TGTGCCAGCTCATTGAGAGGGGGCGGAACCGGGGAGCTGTTTTTT. It yields the protein CASSLRGGGTGELFF.

The V gene is TRBV7-9, the J gene TRBJ2-7, with a possible D match to TRBD1 (6 bases). The V end lost 4 bases, the J end lost 0 bases, and 22 bases lay between the germline ends. This CDR3 spans 18 amino acids. Germline CDR1 SEHNR, CDR2 FQNEAQ (reference sequence). Here the CDR3 reads CASSSSNHRASSSYEQYF. The CDR3 coding sequence is TGTGCCAGCAGCTCTTCAAACCACAGGGCGTCCAGCTCCTACGAGCAGTACTTC.

The V and J genes are TRBV6-1 and TRBJ1-1, with D perhaps TRBD1 (6 bases). Deletions cut 6 bases from V and 1 base from J, with 12 bases between. Germline V lookup: CDR1 MNHNS, CDR2 SASEGT. The CDR3 is 14 amino acids. Here the CDR3 DNA reads TGTGCCAGCAGGACAAGGACAGCGAACACTGAAGCTTTCTTT. It codes for CASRTRTANTEAFF.

The rearrangement joins TRBV28 to TRBJ1-2; 7 bases match TRBD1. CDR1 is MDHEN, CDR2 SYDVKM, per germline. V trimming: 5 bases; J trimming: 8 bases; junction bases outside the gene matches: 11. This CDR3 is 14 amino acids long. CDR3 nucleotide sequence: TGTGCCAGCAGTGCGACAGGGCCCGATGGCGGCTACACCTTC. Its translation is CASSATGPDGGYTF.

The chain uses TRBV7-9 and TRBJ1-3; D uncertain. Germline V gene sequence: CDR1 SEHNR, CDR2 FQNEAQ (reference sequence). V was trimmed by 4 bases and J by 2 bases, leaving 18 bases between them. This CDR3 is built from 17 residues. CDR3 sequence: CASSSPSPPQTGNTIYF. In DNA, the CDR3 is TGTGCCAGCAGCTCCCCCTCTCCTCCCCAGACTGGAAACACCATATATTTT.

The V and J genes are TRBV7-9 and TRBJ2-7; 13 bases align to TRBD2. The CDR3 runs 16 residues. Germline V gene data show CDR1 as SEHNR and CDR2 as FQNEAQ (reference sequence). V lost 3 bases to trimming and J lost 6 bases; unmatched junction nucleotides: 8. The CDR3 here is CASSFLPLAGGAEQYF. In nucleotides, the CDR3 is TGTGCCAGCAGCTTCCTTCCACTAGCGGGAGGGGCCGAGCAGTACTTC.

For the CDR3, the DNA is TGTGCCAGTAGTATATCGGATGTACCCAAAAACATTCAGTACTTC. As protein: CASSISDVPKNIQYF. The chain carries TRBV19 and TRBJ2-4; no firm D call. The ends were cut back, 2 bases at V and 2 bases at J, with 10 bases in the middle. Germline lookup yields CDR1 LNHDA and CDR2 SQIVND (reference sequence). CDR3 length: 15 amino acids.

V and J are TRBV28 and TRBJ1-4; D remains unclear. Germline V gene data show CDR1 as MDHEN and CDR2 as SYDVKM. V lost 6 bases and J 0 bases, leaving 5 bases between the germline ends. The CDR3 is made up of 13 amino acids. Here the CDR3 DNA reads TGTGCCAGCAGCCAAGCAACTAATGAAAAACTGTTTTTT. Translating it yields CASSQATNEKLFF.

The chain joins TRBV27 to TRBJ2-2; TRBD2 matches at 7 bases. The CDR3 contains 18 residues. Germline CDR1 and CDR2: MNHEY and SMNVEV (reference sequence). V shed 4 bases, J shed 2 bases, and the junction held 13 bases outside the gene matches. CDR3 nucleotides: TGTGCCAGCAGTTCTCGCGGGGGAAGGGACCCCAACACCGGGGAGCTGTTTTTT. Its translation: CASSSRGGRDPNTGELFF.

The V and J genes are TRBV7-9 and TRBJ2-2; 7 bases fit TRBD1. Germline CDR1 is SEHNR and CDR2 is FQNEAQ (reference sequence). CDR3 size: 14 residues. V trimming: 5 bases; J trimming: 5 bases; junction bases outside the gene matches: 5. Here the CDR3 reads CASSRGLETGELFF. CDR3 nucleotides: TGTGCCAGCAGCAGGGGGCTAGAAACCGGGGAGCTGTTTTTT.

This rearrangement joins TRBV15 to TRBJ2-7, with D maybe TRBD1 (5 bases). Trimming took off 0 bases at V and 3 bases at J, with 9 bases between the two ends. The CDR3 loop spans 14 amino acids. Germline CDR1 reads LNHNV; CDR2 reads YYDKDF (reference sequence). The CDR3 loop is CATSRDQGGYEQYF. The DNA for the CDR3 is TGTGCCACCAGCAGAGACCAGGGCGGCTACGAGCAGTACTTC.